The clone carrying this T cell receptor (beta chain) has just a few counts. Its antigen is unknown. These data come from a study of beta chain features in type 1 diabetes. The CDR3 totals 13 residues. The germline V gene encodes CDR1 SGHDT and CDR2 YYEEEE. Deletions cut 4 bases from V and 0 bases from J, with 8 bases between. Reverse transcribing all isolated RNA meant expressed TCRB transcripts were sequenced. Some 3.3 million reads was the average for naive, central memory and regulatory T cell samples. TCRdb's table, derived via immunoSEQ multiplex PCR, lists solely in-frame clones and lacks some. Of about 620,000 clones in the sample, about a sixth are singletons; the top ten hold 0.093%. Study outcomes and limitations: There was no resolution here of whether HLA type influences TCRB rearrangement.

This sequence originates from a man aged 18 to 35 in good health. The sequenced sample consisted of naive CD4+ T cells from blood. The V call is TRBV5-6, the J call TRBJ2-7, with D unclear. CDR3 amino acids: CASSAVSSYEQYF. The CDR3 DNA sequence: TGTGCCAGCAGCGCGGTTAGCTCCTACGAGCAGTACTTC.